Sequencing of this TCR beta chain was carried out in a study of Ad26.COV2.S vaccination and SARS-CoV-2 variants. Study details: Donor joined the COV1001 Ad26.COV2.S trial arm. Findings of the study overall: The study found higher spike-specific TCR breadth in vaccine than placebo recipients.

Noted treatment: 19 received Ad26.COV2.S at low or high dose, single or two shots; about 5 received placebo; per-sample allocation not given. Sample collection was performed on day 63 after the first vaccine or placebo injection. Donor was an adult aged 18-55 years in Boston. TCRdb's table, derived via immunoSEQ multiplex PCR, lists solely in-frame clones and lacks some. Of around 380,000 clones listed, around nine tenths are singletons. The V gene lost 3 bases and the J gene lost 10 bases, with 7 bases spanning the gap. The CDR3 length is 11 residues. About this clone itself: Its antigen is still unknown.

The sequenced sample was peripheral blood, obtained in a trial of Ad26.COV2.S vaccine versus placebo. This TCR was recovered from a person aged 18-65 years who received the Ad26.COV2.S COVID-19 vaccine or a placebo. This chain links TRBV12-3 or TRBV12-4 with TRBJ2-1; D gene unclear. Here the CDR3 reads CASSLLREQFF. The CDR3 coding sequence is TGTGCCAGCAGTTTGTTAAGAGAGCAGTTCTTC.